Below are 18 T cell receptor beta chains sequenced from a single sample in a study of blood T cell repertoires in COVID-19. The table came from immunoSEQ multiplex PCR; TCRdb's copy has only in-frame clones and leaves some out. The table lists about 490,000 clones, approximately 85% of them singletons. Material: peripheral blood. The origin of the receptors is a human donor in a cohort sampled during active COVID-19.

The V call is TRBV2, the J call TRBJ2-1; D call uncertain. CDR1 SNHLY and CDR2 FYNNEI come from the germline V gene. V lost 5 bases to trimming and J lost 7 bases, with 9 bases between them. The CDR3 sequence is 12 residues long. CDR3 in DNA: TGTGCCAGCAGTCCCCCCGGGAATGAGCAGTTCTTC. It translates to CASSPPGNEQFF.

J is TRBJ1-2 and V is TRBV28; D not resolved. Trimming left V 7 bases short and J 2 bases short, with 8 bases between. This CDR3 has 12 amino acids. Germline CDR1 is MDHEN and CDR2 is SYDVKM. CDR3 sequence reads: CASNRGNYGYTF. CDR3 nucleotide sequence: TGTGCCAGCAACCGAGGAAACTATGGCTACACCTTC.

This chain uses TRBV19 with TRBJ1-4; 8 positions match TRBD1. Looked up from germline, CDR1 is LNHDA and CDR2 is SQIVND (reference sequence). The CDR3 sequence is 16 residues long. The V segment lost 5 bases and the J segment 0 bases; nucleotides outside the gene matches: 5. The DNA for the CDR3 is TGTGCCAGTAGTCCAAGGGACAGGCCAACTAATGAAAAACTGTTTTTT. This codes for CASSPRDRPTNEKLFF.

The chain is built from TRBV5-1 and TRBJ2-5, with D perhaps TRBD2 (6 bases). Germline V gene data show CDR1 as SGHRS and CDR2 as YFSETQ. V lost 4 bases, J lost 5 bases, and 18 bases lay in between. This CDR3 is built from 15 residues. CDR3 DNA sequence: TGCGCCAGCAGCCCGGTGGCCGGAGGGCCGGAGACCCAGTACTTC. As protein: CASSPVAGGPETQYF.

This chain links TRBV28 with TRBJ2-3; a possible D gene is TRBD1 (6 bases). CDR3 size: 14 residues. Trimming shortened V by 5 bases and J by 1 base, and 10 bases separated the two germline ends. Looked up from germline, CDR1 is MDHEN and CDR2 is SYDVKM. CDR3 DNA: TGTGCCAGCAGTCAGACAGGCCGCACAGATACGCAGTATTTT. It yields the protein CASSQTGRTDTQYF.

V and J are TRBV5-6 and TRBJ1-2, with a tentative D call TRBD1 (6 bases). Trimming took 0 bases from V and 8 from J, leaving 23 bases between them. The germline V gene encodes CDR1 SGHDT and CDR2 YYEEEE. There are 17 residues in the CDR3. DNA of the CDR3: TGTGCCAGCAGCTTGGCCGTAACTTTGACAGGCCGCCGGGGCTACACCTTC. Its protein is CASSLAVTLTGRRGYTF.

The chain employs TRBV29-1 and TRBJ2-5; 15 positions agree with TRBD2. The CDR3 loop spans 15 amino acids. The germline CDR1 and CDR2 sequences are SQVTM and ANQGSEA. Trimming at V came to 5 bases and at J to 4 bases, leaving 5 bases not matched to a gene. The CDR3 DNA reads as TGCAGCGTTATACTGGGACTAGCGGGAGGAGAGACCCAGTACTTC. Protein product: CSVILGLAGGETQYF.

There are a few counts of this clone. V gene TRBV5-1 combines with J gene TRBJ1-1; possible D gene TRBD1, 6 bases. Germline values: CDR1 SGHRS, CDR2 YFSETQ. The CDR3 loop spans 14 amino acids. V dropped 5 bases and J dropped 6 bases, with 17 bases sitting between them. CDR3 nucleotide sequence: TGCGCCAGCAGTTATATCGCAGGGGCGGCTGAAGCTTTCTTT. Protein product: CASSYIAGAAEAFF.

This clone was seen more than once but under ten times. The gene calls are TRBV6-5 and TRBJ2-7; 7 bases agree with TRBD2. The CDR3 contains 16 residues. V lost 1 base and J lost 5; bases outside the gene matches: 11. Per germline, CDR1 MNHEY and CDR2 SVGAGI. CDR3 loop: CASSYWGGSGLDEQYF. The CDR3 DNA follows: TGTGCCAGCAGTTACTGGGGCGGGAGTGGATTAGACGAGCAGTACTTC.

This chain uses TRBV7-2 with TRBJ1-2, with 9 bases identical to TRBD1. Per the germline V gene, CDR1 is SGHTA and CDR2 is FQGNSA. V lost 5 bases to trimming and J lost 5 bases; unmatched junction nucleotides: 6. The CDR3 runs 14 residues. Here the CDR3 DNA reads TGTGCCAGCAGCGCGACAGGGGGGAGTTATGGCTACACCTTC. Translating it yields CASSATGGSYGYTF.

As for this clone: The identical CDR3 is also encoded by other nucleotide sequences in the sample. The chain has TRBV7-2 and TRBJ2-7; D not certain. The CDR3 loop spans 14 amino acids. The V gene lost 0 bases and the J gene lost 1 base, with 7 bases spanning the gap. CDR1 and CDR2 from the germline V gene are SGHTA and FQGNSA. The CDR3, as DNA: TGTGCCAGCAGCTTAGCGCCGGGTTCCTACGAGCAGTACTTC. This codes for CASSLAPGSYEQYF.

The CDR3 spells CASNRRGGNEQFF. For the CDR3, the DNA is TGTGCCAGCAACAGAAGGGGTGGCAATGAGCAGTTCTTC. The chain joins TRBV6-5 to TRBJ2-1; D may be TRBD1 (5 bases). The CDR3 extends over 13 amino acids. CDR1 is MNHEY, CDR2 SVGAGI, per germline. Trimming took 7 bases from V and 6 from J, leaving 13 bases between them.

In its sample, this clone was seen once. This sequence joins TRBV5-6 and TRBJ1-2; no firm D call. V dropped 2 bases and J dropped 13 bases, with 18 bases sitting between them. The CDR3 contains 13 residues. In germline, CDR1 is SGHDT, CDR2 YYEEEE. Written as DNA, the CDR3 is TGTGCCAGCAGCTTACCTACTACCTCGGGAAGCACCTTC. This gives the protein CASSLPTTSGSTF.

The rearrangement joins TRBV30 to TRBJ1-2; D gene uncertain. V was shortened by 3 bases and J by 2 bases, with 10 bases between the two germline ends. The CDR3 is 13 amino acids. CDR1 and CDR2 from the germline V gene are GTSNPN and SVGIG (reference sequence). In DNA form, the CDR3 reads TGTGCCTGGAGGTCAGAGGAAAACTATGGCTACACCTTC. This codes for CAWRSEENYGYTF.

The chain joins TRBV4-1 to TRBJ2-2, with D unresolved. Per germline, CDR1 MGHRA and CDR2 YSYEKL. The CDR3 runs to 16 residues. Deletions cut 0 bases from V and 1 base from J, with 9 bases between. CDR3 sequence (DNA): TGCGCCAGCAGCCAAGAGACTGGAATGAACACCGGGGAGCTGTTTTTT. This sequence encodes CASSQETGMNTGELFF.

The chain uses TRBV7-8 and TRBJ1-2, with 9 bases that match TRBD1. Losses at the gene ends were 4 bases for V and 8 bases for J; bases not matched to a gene: 14. CDR1 SGHVS and CDR2 FQNEAQ come from the germline V gene. This CDR3 has 16 amino acids. In DNA form, the CDR3 reads TGTGCCAGCAGCTCCGTCGGACAGGGGATGGGGTACGGCTACACCTTC. Translating gives CASSSVGQGMGYGYTF.

The CDR3 DNA is TGTGCCAGCAGTTACACTTTCGGAGAGATTAGCAATCAGCCCCAGCATTTT. Translation: CASSYTFGEISNQPQHF. This sequence joins TRBV6-2 or TRBV6-3 and TRBJ1-5; D remains unclear. The CDR3 is made up of 17 amino acids. Germline V lookup: CDR1 MNHEY, CDR2 SVGEGT. The V end lost 2 bases, the J end lost 0 bases, and 14 bases lay between the germline ends.

The chain uses TRBV7-3 and TRBJ2-1; possible D gene TRBD2, 6 bases. There are 16 residues in the CDR3. V was trimmed by 4 bases and J by 6 bases, leaving 19 bases between them. Germline CDR1 is SGHTA and CDR2 is FQGTGA. CDR3 sequence (DNA): TGTGCCAGCAGCTCACTTTATGGCGGGACCCCCAATGAGCAGTTCTTC. This gives the protein CASSSLYGGTPNEQFF. Together with reference TRBV7-3 and TRBJ2-1, the CDR3 gives the full variable domain: GAGVSQTPSNKVTEKGKYVELRCDPISGHTALYWYRQSLGQGPEFLIYFQGTGAADDSGLPNDRFFAVRPEGSVSTLKIQRTERGDSAVYLCASSSLYGGTPNEQFFGPGTRLTVL.